The 16 T cell receptor beta chains in this list originate from one sample, sequenced in a study of T-cell memory formation after mild COVID-19. TCRdb reprocessed the 5' RACE reads with MiXCR, giving one entry per CDR3 protein. Of 200,000 to 250,000 distinct CDR3 sequences listed, more than 8% are singletons. The sample was PBMCs or a T cell subset sorted from them (not recorded which). These TCRs come from a man aged 18 to 29 who had mild COVID-19 (a few samples of this study predate the infection). Cell type and time point are not known.

This clonotype was seen only a few times. This sequence joins TRBV7-9 and TRBJ2-1; 12 bases match TRBD2. With V trimmed by 0 bases and J by 7 bases, 7 bases remained unmatched. Germline CDR1 SEHNR, CDR2 FQNEAQ (reference sequence). The CDR3 totals 17 residues. Written as DNA, the CDR3 is TGTGCCAGCAGCTTAGCTCTGCTAGCGGGGGGGCTTAATGAGCAGTTCTTC. Its translation is CASSLALLAGGLNEQFF. The complete variable domain, with remaining parts taken from reference TRBV7-9 and TRBJ2-1, reads DTGVSQNPRHKITKRGQNVTFRCDPISEHNRLYWYRQTLGQGPEFLTYFQNEAQLEKSRLLSDRFSAERPKGSFSTLEIQRTEQGDSAMYLCASSLALLAGGLNEQFFGPGTRLTVL.

This clonotype was observed a handful of times. V gene TRBV12-3 or TRBV12-4 combines with J gene TRBJ1-5; D gene ambiguous. Trimming took 5 bases from V and 2 from J, leaving 16 bases between them. This CDR3 has 16 residues. The CDR3: CASSLGGRMGNQPQHF. In DNA form, the CDR3 reads TGTGCCAGCAGTCTGGGAGGGCGGATGGGCAATCAGCCCCAGCATTTT.

In its sample, this clonotype was seen many times. The chain carries TRBV20-1 and TRBJ2-3; D is perhaps TRBD1 (6 bases). Germline V CDR1 and CDR2: DFQATT, SNEGSKA (reference sequence). V lost 4 bases and J lost 0, with 11 bases in between. CDR3 length equals 14 residues. CDR3 amino acids: CSAKRQVSTDTQYF. CDR3 bases: TGCAGTGCTAAGAGACAGGTTAGCACAGATACGCAGTATTTT.

This clonotype was detected a few times. The chain has TRBV20-1 and TRBJ2-7, with D perhaps TRBD1 (6 bases). Germline V lookup: CDR1 DFQATT, CDR2 SNEGSKA (reference sequence). The CDR3 is made up of 12 amino acids. V lost 4 bases and J 5 bases, leaving 12 bases between the germline ends. CDR3 DNA: TGCAGTGCTAACAGGGCTAATCACGAGCAGTACTTC. Translated: CSANRANHEQYF.

This clonotype was found a few times. This chain links TRBV20-1 with TRBJ2-1, with 12 bases that match TRBD2. This CDR3 has 14 residues. The V gene's germline CDR1 is DFQATT and CDR2 SNEGSKA (reference sequence). The CDR3 DNA follows: TGCAGCTATAAAAGCCCGGGACTAGCGGGCGAGCAGTTCTTC. The encoded protein is CSYKSPGLAGEQFF.

This clonotype was seen only a few times. V usage is TRBV7-3 and J usage is TRBJ2-1; D is possibly TRBD2 (6 bases). V was shortened by 2 bases and J by 4 bases, with 12 bases between the two germline ends. Germline assignment: CDR1 SGHTA and CDR2 FQGTGA. The CDR3 consists of 15 residues. The DNA of the CDR3 is TGTGCCAGCAGCTTAGGCCTAGCGAGGTACAATGAGCAGTTCTTC. It yields the protein CASSLGLARYNEQFF.

The gene calls are TRBV4-2 and TRBJ2-1, with D maybe TRBD1 (6 bases). CDR3 length: 16 residues. Germline V CDR1 and CDR2: LGHNA, YNFKEQ. V lost 1 base and J lost 6, with 16 bases in between. DNA for the CDR3: TGTGCCAGCAGCCAAGCACCCCGGGAAGGGGGCAATGAGCAGTTCTTC. It translates to CASSQAPREGGNEQFF.

The rearrangement links TRBV5-1 to TRBJ2-3; D might be TRBD1 or TRBD2, each matching 5 bases. This CDR3 is 17 amino acids long. Trimming took off 0 bases at V and 1 base at J, with 15 bases between the two ends. Germline V lookup: CDR1 SGHRS, CDR2 YFSETQ. CDR3 protein: CASSLARGQFGTDTQYF. CDR3 coding DNA: TGCGCCAGCAGCTTGGCTCGGGGCCAATTCGGCACAGATACGCAGTATTTT.

This clonotype was seen ten or more times. V is TRBV7-3 and J is TRBJ2-5; 7 nucleotides line up with TRBD2. The CDR3 has 15 amino acids. With V trimmed by 5 bases and J by 0 bases, 6 bases remained unmatched. Per the germline V gene, CDR1 is SGHTA and CDR2 is FQGTGA. The CDR3 DNA reads TGTGCCAGCAGCCGAGCCGGGGGGTACCAAGAGACCCAGTACTTC. Residues: CASSRAGGYQETQYF.

This chain uses TRBV20-1 with TRBJ2-3, with 10 bases aligning to TRBD1. The CDR3 loop spans 16 amino acids. The germline V gene has CDR1 DFQATT and CDR2 SNEGSKA (reference sequence). Trimming took 1 base from V and 3 from J; bases not matched to a gene: 7. The CDR3 bases are TGCAGTGCTAGAGGCCTGGGACAGGGGCCAACAGATACGCAGTATTTT. Translation gives CSARGLGQGPTDTQYF.

This clonotype was counted a few times. The chain carries TRBV7-2 and TRBJ2-2; D uncertain. The germline CDR1 and CDR2 sequences are SGHTA and FQGNSA. CDR3 length: 12 amino acids. V was cut by 5 bases and J by 6 bases, with 7 bases left in between. CDR3 bases: TGTGCCAGCAGCCCTTACTCCGGGGAGCTGTTTTTT. The encoded protein is CASSPYSGELFF.

The rearrangement uses TRBV7-2 and TRBJ2-1, with 14 bases aligning to TRBD2. The CDR3 loop spans 16 amino acids. V dropped 6 bases and J dropped 6; count of bases not matched to a gene: 7. Per germline, CDR1 SGHTA and CDR2 FQGNSA. The CDR3 sequence: CASRGLAGVLGNEQFF. CDR3 sequence (DNA): TGTGCCAGCAGGGGACTAGCGGGGGTGTTAGGCAATGAGCAGTTCTTC.

The J gene is TRBJ2-5, the V gene TRBV2; D perhaps matches TRBD1 (6 bases). Germline V gene sequence: CDR1 SNHLY, CDR2 FYNNEI. V gave up 11 bases and J gave up 5 bases, with 12 bases separating them. This CDR3 spans 11 amino acids. CDR3 nucleotide sequence: TGTGCCGACAGGAGGACGGAGACCCAGTACTTC. Protein sequence: CADRRTETQYF.

In its sample, this clonotype was seen a few times. The V gene is TRBV15, the J gene TRBJ1-5, with D uncertain. CDR1 LNHNV and CDR2 YYDKDF come from the germline V gene (reference sequence). V was cut by 3 bases and J by 3 bases, with 3 bases left in between. The CDR3 length is 12 residues. DNA for the CDR3: TGTGCCACCAGCAGGAACAATCAGCCCCAGCATTTT. This encodes CATSRNNQPQHF.

The chain's CDR3 is CASSSRGGNTEAFF. The DNA for the CDR3 is TGCGCCAGCAGCTCCAGGGGAGGGAACACTGAAGCTTTCTTT. V gene TRBV5-1 combines with J gene TRBJ1-1; TRBD1 might be the D (6 bases). Germline-derived CDR1 and CDR2 are SGHRS and YFSETQ. V lost 3 bases and J lost 1, with 10 bases in between. This CDR3 comprises 14 residues.

This chain joins TRBV5-1 and TRBJ2-2, with TRBD1 identical over 9 bases. V shed 3 bases and J 4 bases; nucleotides not matched to a gene: 10. The CDR3 contains 17 residues. Germline values: CDR1 SGHRS, CDR2 YFSETQ. The CDR3: CASSSEPRQGGTGELFF. Here the CDR3 DNA reads TGCGCCAGCAGCTCCGAACCGCGACAGGGGGGCACCGGGGAGCTGTTTTTT.